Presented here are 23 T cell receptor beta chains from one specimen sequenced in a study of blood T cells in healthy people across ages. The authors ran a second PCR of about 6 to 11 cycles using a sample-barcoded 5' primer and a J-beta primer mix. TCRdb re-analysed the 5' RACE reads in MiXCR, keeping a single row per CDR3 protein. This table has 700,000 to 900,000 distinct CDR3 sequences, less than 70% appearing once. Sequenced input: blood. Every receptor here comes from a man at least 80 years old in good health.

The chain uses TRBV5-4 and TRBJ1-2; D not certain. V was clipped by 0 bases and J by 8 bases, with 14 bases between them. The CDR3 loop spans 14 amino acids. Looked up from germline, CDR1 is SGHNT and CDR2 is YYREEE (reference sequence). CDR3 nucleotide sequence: TGTGCCAGCAGCTTGGGGGGATCCCATTGGGGCTACACCTTC. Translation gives CASSLGGSHWGYTF.

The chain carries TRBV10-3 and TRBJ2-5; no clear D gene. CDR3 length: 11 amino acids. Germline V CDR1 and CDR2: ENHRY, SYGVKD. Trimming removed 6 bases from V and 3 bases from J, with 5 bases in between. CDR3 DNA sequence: TGTGCCATCAGGGCAGAAGAGACCCAGTACTTC. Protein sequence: CAIRAEETQYF.

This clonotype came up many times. CDR3 region: CASSAGLAYEQYF. CDR3 coding DNA: TGTGCCAGCAGCGCGGGACTAGCCTACGAGCAGTACTTC. The chain couples TRBV12-3 or TRBV12-4 to TRBJ2-7; 8 bases fit TRBD2. Trimming at V came to 6 bases and at J to 2 bases, leaving 3 bases not matched to a gene. The CDR3 covers 13 residues.

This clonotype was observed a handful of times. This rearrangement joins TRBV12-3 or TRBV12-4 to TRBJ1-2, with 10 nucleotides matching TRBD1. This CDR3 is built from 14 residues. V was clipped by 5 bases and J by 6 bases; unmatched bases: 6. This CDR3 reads CASSQTGGFNGYTF. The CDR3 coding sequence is TGTGCCAGCAGTCAGACAGGGGGCTTTAATGGCTACACCTTC.

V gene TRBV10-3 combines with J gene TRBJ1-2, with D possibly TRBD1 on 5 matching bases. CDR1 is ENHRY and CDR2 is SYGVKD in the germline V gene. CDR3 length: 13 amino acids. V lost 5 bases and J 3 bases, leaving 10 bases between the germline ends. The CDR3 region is CAISRQQDYGYTF. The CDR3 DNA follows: TGTGCCATCAGTCGACAGCAAGACTATGGCTACACCTTC.

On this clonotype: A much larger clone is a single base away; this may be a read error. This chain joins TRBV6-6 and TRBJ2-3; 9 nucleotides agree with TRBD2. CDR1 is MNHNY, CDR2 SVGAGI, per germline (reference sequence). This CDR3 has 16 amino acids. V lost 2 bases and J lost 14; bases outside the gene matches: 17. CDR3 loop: CASSYEPSGEYRYAYF. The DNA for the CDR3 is TGTGCCAGCAGTTACGAACCTAGCGGGGAGTACAGATACGCGTATTTT.

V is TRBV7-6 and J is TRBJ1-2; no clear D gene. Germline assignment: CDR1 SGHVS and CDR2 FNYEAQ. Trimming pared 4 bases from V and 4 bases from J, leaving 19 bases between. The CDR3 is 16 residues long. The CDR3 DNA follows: TGTGCCAGCAGCTCATCTCCCGTACGGGAACCCTATGGCTACACCTTC. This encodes CASSSSPVREPYGYTF.

CDR3 nucleotide sequence: TGCAGCGTGGACACAGGAAACTATAACTATGGCTACACCTTC. Its translation is CSVDTGNYNYGYTF. The rearrangement links TRBV29-1 to TRBJ1-2; tentatively, D is TRBD1 (5 bases). Germline assignment: CDR1 SQVTM and CDR2 ANQGSEA. The V and J ends lost 6 bases and 1 base respectively, with 15 bases between them. This CDR3 has 14 amino acids.

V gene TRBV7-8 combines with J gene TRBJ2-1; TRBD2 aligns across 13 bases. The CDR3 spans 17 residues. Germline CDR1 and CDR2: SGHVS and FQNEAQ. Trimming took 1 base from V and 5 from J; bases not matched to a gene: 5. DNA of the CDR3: TGTGCCAGCAGCTTAGATAGACTAGCGGGAGGCCACAATGAGCAGTTCTTC. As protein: CASSLDRLAGGHNEQFF.

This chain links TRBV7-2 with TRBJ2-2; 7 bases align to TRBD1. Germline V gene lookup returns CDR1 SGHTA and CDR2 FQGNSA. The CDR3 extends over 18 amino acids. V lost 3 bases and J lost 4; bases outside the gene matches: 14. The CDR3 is CASSFVPPGRGTTGELFF. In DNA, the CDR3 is TGTGCCAGCAGCTTTGTCCCCCCGGGCAGGGGGACCACCGGGGAGCTGTTTTTT.

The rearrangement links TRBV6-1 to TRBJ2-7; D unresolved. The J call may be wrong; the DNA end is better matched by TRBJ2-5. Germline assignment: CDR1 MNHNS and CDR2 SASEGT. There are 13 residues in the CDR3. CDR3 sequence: CASSERPWATQYF. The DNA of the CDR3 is TGTGCCAGCAGTGAACGACCCTGGGCGACCCAGTACTTC.

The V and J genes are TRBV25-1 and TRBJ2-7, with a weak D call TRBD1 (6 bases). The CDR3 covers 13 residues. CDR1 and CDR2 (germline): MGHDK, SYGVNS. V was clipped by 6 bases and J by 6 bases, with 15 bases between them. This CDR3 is CASRPGHQPEQYF. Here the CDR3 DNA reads TGTGCCAGCAGACCGGGACATCAACCCGAGCAGTACTTC.

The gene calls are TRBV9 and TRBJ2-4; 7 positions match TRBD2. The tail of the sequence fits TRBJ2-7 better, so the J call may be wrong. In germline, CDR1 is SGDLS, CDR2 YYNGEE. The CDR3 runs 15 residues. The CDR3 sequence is CASSVRGGLAYEQYF. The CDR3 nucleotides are TGTGCCAGCAGCGTAAGGGGAGGGCTTGCCTACGAGCAGTACTTC.

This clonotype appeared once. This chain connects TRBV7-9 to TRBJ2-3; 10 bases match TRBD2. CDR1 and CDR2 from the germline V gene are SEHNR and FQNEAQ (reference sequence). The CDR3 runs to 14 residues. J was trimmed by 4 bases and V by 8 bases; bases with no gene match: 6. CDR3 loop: CASGAGGPSDTQYF. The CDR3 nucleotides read TGTGCCAGCGGAGCGGGAGGGCCATCAGATACGCAGTATTTT.

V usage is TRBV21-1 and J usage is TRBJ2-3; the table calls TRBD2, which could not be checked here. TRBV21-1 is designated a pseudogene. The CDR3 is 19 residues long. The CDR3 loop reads CASSIKMGSGSNGTDTQYF. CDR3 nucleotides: TGTGCCAGCAGCATAAAAATGGGGAGCGGGAGCAACGGCACAGATACGCAGTATTTT.

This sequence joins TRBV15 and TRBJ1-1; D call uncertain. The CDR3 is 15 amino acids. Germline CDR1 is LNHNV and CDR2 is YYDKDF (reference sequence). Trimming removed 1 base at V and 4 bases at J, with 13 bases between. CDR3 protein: CATSRVSMPGTEAFF. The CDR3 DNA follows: TGTGCCACCAGCAGAGTATCCATGCCGGGCACTGAAGCTTTCTTT.

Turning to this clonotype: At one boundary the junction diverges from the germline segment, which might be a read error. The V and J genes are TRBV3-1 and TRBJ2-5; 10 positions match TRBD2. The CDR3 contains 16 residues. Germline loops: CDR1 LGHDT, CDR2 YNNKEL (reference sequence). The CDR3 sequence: CASSQEPSGSYETLYF. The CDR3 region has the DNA TGTGCCAGCAGCCAAGAACCTAGCGGGAGTTACGAGACCCTGTACTTC.

The CDR3 reads CASSLATGGFSYEQYF. CDR3 in DNA: TGCGCCAGCAGCTTGGCGACAGGGGGATTCTCCTACGAGCAGTACTTC. This sequence joins TRBV5-1 and TRBJ2-4, with 9 nucleotides matching TRBD1. The better agreement between TRBJ2-7 and the DNA end casts doubt on the J call. CDR3 length equals 16 residues. Germline-derived CDR1 and CDR2 are SGHRS and YFSETQ.

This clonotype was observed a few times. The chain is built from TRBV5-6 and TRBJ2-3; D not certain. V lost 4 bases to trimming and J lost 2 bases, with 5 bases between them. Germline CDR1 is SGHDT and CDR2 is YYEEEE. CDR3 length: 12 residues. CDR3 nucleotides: TGTGCCAGCAGCGATGACACAGATACGCAGTATTTT. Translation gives CASSDDTDTQYF.

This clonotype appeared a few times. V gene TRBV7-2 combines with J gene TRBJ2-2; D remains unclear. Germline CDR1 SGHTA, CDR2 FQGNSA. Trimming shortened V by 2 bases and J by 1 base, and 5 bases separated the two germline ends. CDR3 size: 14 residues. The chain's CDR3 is CASSLRQNTGELFF. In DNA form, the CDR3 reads TGTGCCAGCAGCTTACGGCAGAACACCGGGGAGCTGTTTTTT.

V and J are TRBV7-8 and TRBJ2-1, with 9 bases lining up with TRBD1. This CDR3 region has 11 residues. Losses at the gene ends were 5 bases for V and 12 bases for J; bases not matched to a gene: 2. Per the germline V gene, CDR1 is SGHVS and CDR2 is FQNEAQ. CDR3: CASSATGGQFF. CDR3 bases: TGTGCCAGCAGCGCGACAGGGGGGCAGTTCTTC.

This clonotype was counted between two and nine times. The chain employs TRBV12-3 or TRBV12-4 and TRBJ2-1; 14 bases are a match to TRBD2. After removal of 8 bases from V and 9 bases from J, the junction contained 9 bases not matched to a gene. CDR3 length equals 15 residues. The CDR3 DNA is TGTGCCAGCTCCGCGGGACTAGCGGGAGTCAGTGAGCAGTTCTTC. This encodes CASSAGLAGVSEQFF.

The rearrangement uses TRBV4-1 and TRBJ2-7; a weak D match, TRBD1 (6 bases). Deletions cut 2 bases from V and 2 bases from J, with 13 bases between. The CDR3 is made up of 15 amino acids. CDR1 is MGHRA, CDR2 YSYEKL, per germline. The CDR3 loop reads CASSQPRDTPYEQYF. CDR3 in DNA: TGCGCCAGCAGCCAACCCCGGGACACCCCCTACGAGCAGTACTTC.